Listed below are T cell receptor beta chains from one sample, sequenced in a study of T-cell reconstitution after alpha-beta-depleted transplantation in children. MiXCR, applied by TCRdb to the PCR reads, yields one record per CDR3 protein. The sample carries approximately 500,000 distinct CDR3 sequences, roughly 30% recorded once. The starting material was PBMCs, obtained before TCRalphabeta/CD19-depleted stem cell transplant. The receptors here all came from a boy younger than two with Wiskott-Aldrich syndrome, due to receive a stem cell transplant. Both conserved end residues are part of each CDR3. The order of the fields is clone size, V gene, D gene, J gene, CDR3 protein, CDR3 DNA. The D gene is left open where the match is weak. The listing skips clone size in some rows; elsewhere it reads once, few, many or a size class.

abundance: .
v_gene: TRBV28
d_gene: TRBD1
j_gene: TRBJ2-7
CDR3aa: CASTQWNDRDYEQYF
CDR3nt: TGTGCCAGCACTCAGTGGAATGACAGGGACTACGAGCAGTACTTC

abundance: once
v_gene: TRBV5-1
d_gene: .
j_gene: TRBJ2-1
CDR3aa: CASSLAGTISYNEQFF
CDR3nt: TGCGCCAGCAGCTTGGCCGGAACAATCTCCTACAATGAGCAGTTCTTC

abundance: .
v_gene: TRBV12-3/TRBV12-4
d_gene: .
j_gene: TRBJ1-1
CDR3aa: CASRSEGGNTEAF
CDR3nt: TGTGCCAGCAGGTCCGAGGGCGGAAACACTGAAGCTTTT

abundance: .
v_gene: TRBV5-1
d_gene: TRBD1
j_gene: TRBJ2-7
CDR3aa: CASSPGTGALEQYF
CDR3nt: TGCGCCAGCAGCCCCGGGACAGGGGCTTTAGAGCAGTACTTC

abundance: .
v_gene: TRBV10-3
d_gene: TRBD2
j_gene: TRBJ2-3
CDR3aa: CAISRLAGGGDTQYF
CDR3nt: TGTGCCATCAGCCGGCTAGCGGGAGGGGGCGATACGCAGTATTTT

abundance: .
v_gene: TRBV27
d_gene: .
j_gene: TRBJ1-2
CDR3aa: CASSPAPYNPDYGYTF
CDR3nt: TGTGCCAGCAGTCCGGCCCCTTACAATCCGGACTATGGCTACACCTTC

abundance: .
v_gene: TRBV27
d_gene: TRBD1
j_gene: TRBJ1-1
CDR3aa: CASSSRWTGIMNTEAFF
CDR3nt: TGTGCCAGCAGCTCCAGATGGACAGGGATCATGAACACTGAAGCTTTCTTT

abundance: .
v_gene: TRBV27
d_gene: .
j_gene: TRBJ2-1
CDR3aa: CASSQQWGDEQFF
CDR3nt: TGTGCCAGCAGTCAACAGTGGGGGGATGAGCAGTTCTTC

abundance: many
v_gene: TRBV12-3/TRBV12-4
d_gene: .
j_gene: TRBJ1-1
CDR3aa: CASCWVLGTEAFF
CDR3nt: TGTGCCAGCTGTTGGGTGTTGGGCACTGAAGCTTTCTTT

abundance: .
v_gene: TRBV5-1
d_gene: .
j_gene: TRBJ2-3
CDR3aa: CASSDGTSSTDTQYF
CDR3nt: TGCGCCAGCAGCGACGGGACTTCTAGCACAGATACGCAGTATTTT

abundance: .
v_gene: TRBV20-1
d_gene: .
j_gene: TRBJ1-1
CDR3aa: CSASGGGGTEAFF
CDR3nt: TGCAGTGCTAGTGGGGGAGGGGGCACTGAAGCTTTCTTT

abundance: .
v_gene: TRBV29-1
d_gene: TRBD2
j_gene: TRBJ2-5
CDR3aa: CSVDGGRPEETQYF
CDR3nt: TGCAGCGTTGACGGCGGGAGGCCCGAAGAGACCCAGTACTTC

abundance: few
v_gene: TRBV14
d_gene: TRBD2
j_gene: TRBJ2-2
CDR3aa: CTSSPRLASGELFF
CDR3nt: TGTACCAGCAGCCCGCGACTAGCGTCGGGGGAGCTGTTTTTT

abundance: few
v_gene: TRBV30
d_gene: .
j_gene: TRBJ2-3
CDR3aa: CAGIPFGRVADTQYF
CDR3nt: TGTGCCGGGATACCATTCGGGAGAGTGGCAGATACGCAGTATTTT

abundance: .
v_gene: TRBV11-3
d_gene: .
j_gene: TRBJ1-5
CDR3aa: CASSLTGMKQPQHF
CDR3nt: TGTGCCAGCAGCCTCACAGGGATGAAGCAGCCCCAGCATTTT

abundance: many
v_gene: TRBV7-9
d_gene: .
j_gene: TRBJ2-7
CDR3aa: CASSSAGRYEQYF
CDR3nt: TGTGCCAGCAGCTCAGCTGGGCGCTACGAGCAGTACTTC

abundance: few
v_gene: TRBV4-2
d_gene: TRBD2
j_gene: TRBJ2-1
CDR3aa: CASSRPRLRDGRESGRGYNEQFF
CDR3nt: TGTGCCAGCAGCCGTCCGAGACTGAGGGACGGACGGGAAAGCGGGAGAGGTTACAATGAGCAGTTCTTC

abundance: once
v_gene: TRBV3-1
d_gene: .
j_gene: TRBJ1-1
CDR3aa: CASSQDRGRGKNTEAFF
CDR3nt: TGTGCCAGCAGCCAAGATCGCGGAAGGGGGAAGAACACTGAAGCTTTCTTT

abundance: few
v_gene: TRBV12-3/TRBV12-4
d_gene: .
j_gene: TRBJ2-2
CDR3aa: CASSLDGGLGTGELFF
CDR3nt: TGTGCCAGCAGTTTAGATGGGGGGCTCGGCACCGGGGAGCTGTTTTTT

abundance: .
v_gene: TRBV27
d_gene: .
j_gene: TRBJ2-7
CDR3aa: CASSLKSAVYYEQYF
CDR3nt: TGTGCCAGCAGTTTAAAGTCGGCAGTATACTACGAGCAGTACTTC

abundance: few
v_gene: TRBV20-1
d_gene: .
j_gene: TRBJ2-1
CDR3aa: CSARDSKLAGDEQFF
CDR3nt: TGCAGTGCTAGAGATTCGAAACTAGCAGGGGATGAGCAGTTCTTC

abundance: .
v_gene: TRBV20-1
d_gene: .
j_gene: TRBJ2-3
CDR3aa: CTIPGIGTDTQYF
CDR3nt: TGCACTATTCCGGGAATTGGCACAGATACGCAGTATTTT

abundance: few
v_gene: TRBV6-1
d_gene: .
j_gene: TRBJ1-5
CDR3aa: CASRDNQPQHF
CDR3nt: TGTGCCAGCAGAGACAATCAGCCCCAGCATTTT

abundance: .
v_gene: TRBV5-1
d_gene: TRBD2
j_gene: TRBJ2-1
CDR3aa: CASSSNARWTSERNEQFF
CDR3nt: TGCGCCAGCAGCTCGAACGCCAGATGGACTAGCGAACGCAATGAGCAGTTCTTC

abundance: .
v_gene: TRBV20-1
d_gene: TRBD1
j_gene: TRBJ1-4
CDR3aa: CSAYRGLFNEKLFF
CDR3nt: TGCAGTGCTTACAGGGGGCTATTTAATGAAAAACTGTTTTTT

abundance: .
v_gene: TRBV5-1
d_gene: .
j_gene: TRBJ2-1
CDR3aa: CASSLFYGINEQFF
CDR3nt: TGCGCCAGCAGCTTGTTTTACGGGATCAATGAGCAGTTCTTC

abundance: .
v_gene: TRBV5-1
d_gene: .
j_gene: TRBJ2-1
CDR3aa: CASSSTGYEQFF
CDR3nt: TGCGCCAGCAGCTCAACAGGGTATGAGCAGTTCTTC

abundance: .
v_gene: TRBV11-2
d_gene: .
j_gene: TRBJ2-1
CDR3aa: CASTQTTVDNEQFF
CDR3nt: TGTGCCAGCACCCAAACGACAGTCGATAATGAGCAGTTCTTC

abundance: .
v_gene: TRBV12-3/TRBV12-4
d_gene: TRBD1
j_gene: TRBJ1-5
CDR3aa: CASSLTGDANQPQHF
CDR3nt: TGTGCCAGCAGCTTGACAGGGGACGCAAATCAGCCCCAGCATTTT

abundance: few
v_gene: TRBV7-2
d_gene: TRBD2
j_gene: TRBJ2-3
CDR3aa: CASSPWASGTDTQYF
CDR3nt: TGTGCCAGCAGCCCATGGGCTAGCGGGACGGATACGCAGTATTTT

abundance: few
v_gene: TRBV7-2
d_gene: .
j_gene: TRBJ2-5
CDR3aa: CASSLFHGTRETQYF
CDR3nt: TGTGCCAGCAGCTTATTTCACGGGACCCGGGAGACCCAGTACTTC

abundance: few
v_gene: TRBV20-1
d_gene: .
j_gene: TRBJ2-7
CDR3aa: CSVQDRRSEQYF
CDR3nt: TGCAGTGTCCAAGACCGCAGAAGCGAGCAGTACTTC

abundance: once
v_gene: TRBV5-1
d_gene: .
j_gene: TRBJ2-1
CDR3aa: CASSLMREASYNEQFF
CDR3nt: TGCGCCAGCAGCTTGATGAGGGAGGCATCCTACAATGAGCAGTTCTTC

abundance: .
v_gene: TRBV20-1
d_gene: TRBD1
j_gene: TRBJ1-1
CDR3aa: CSANTGAVGTEAFF
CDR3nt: TGCAGTGCCAATACAGGGGCGGTGGGCACTGAAGCTTTCTTT

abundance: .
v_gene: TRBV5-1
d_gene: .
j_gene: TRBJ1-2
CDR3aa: CASSFGGGGPYGYTF
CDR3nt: TGCGCCAGCAGCTTTGGCGGCGGGGGCCCTTATGGCTACACCTTC

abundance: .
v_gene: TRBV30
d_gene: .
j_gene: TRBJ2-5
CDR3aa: CAWSVRVGETQYF
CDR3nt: TGTGCCTGGAGTGTCCGAGTAGGAGAGACCCAGTACTTC

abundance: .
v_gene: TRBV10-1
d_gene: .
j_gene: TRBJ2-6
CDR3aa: CASSPGHAGANVLTF
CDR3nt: TGCGCCAGCAGTCCTGGACATGCGGGGGCCAACGTCCTGACTTTC

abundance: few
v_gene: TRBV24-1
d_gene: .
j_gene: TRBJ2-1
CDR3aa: CATSVHSGAYNEQFF
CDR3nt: TGTGCCACCAGTGTTCACTCAGGAGCCTACAATGAGCAGTTCTTC

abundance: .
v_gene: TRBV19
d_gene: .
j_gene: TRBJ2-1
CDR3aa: CASTPAGSSYNEQFF
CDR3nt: TGTGCCAGTACACCGGCGGGATCTTCCTACAATGAGCAGTTCTTC

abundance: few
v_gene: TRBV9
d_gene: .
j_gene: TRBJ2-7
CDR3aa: CASSVGPISYEQYF
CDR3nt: TGTGCCAGCAGCGTAGGACCCATCTCCTACGAGCAGTACTTC

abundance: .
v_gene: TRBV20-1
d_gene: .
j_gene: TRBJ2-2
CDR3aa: CSARVKYTGELFF
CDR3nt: TGCAGTGCTAGAGTTAAGTACACCGGGGAGCTGTTTTTT

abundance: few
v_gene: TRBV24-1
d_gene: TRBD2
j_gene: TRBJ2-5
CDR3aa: CATSDPLMDLAGGGETQYF
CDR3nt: TGTGCCACCAGTGATCCGCTAATGGATCTAGCGGGAGGAGGAGAGACCCAGTACTTC

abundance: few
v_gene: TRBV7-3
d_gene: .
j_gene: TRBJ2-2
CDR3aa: CASSLNGNPGELFF
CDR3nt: TGTGCCAGCAGCTTAAACGGGAATCCCGGGGAGCTGTTTTTT

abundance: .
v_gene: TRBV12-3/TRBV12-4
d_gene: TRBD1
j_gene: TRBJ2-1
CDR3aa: CASSFRTGSEQFF
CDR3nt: TGTGCCAGCAGTTTCAGGACAGGGAGTGAGCAGTTCTTC

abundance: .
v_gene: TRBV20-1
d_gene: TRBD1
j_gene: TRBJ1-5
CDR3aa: CSASRGQSNQPQHF
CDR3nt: TGCAGTGCAAGCAGGGGACAGAGCAATCAGCCCCAGCATTTT

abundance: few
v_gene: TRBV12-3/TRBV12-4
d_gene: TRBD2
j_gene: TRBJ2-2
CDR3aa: CASSLSRGGTGELFF
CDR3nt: TGTGCCAGCAGTTTAAGTCGGGGGGGCACCGGGGAGCTGTTTTTT

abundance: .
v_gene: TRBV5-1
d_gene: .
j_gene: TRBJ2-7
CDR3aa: CASSLQGGPTKQYF
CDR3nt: TGCGCCAGCAGCTTGCAGGGGGGACCTACCAAGCAGTACTTC

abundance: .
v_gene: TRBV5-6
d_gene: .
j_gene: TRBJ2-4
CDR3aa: CASSLGAENIQYF
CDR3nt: TGTGCCAGCAGCTTGGGGGCAGAAAACATTCAGTACTTC

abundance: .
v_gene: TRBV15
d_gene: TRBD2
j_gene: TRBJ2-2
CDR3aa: CATSMSSGTPTGELFF
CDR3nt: TGTGCCACCAGCATGAGTAGCGGGACCCCCACCGGGGAGCTGTTTTTT

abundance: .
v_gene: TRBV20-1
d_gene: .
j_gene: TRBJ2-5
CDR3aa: CSAAPVDTQETQYF
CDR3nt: TGCAGTGCTGCCCCGGTGGACACGCAAGAGACCCAGTACTTC

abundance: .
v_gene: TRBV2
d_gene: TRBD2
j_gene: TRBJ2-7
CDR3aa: CATKVGLAGSGGSYEQYF
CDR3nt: TGTGCCACTAAGGTGGGACTAGCGGGGAGTGGAGGCTCCTACGAGCAGTACTTC

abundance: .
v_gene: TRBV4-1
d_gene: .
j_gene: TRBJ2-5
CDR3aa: CASSPKGGVTGETQYF
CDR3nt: TGCGCCAGCAGCCCCAAGGGCGGGGTAACCGGGGAGACCCAGTACTTC